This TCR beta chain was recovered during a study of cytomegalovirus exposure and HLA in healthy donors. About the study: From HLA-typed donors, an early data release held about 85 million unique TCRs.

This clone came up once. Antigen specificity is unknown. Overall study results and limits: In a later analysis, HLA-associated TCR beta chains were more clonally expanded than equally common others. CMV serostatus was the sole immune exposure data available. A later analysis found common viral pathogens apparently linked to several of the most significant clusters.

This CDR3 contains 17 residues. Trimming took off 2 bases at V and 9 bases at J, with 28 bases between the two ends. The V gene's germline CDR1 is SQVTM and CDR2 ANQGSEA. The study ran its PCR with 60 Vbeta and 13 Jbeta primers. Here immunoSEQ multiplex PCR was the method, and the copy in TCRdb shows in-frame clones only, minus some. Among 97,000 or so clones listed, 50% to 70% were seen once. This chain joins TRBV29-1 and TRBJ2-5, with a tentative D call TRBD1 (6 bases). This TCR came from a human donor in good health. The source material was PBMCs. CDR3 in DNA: TGCAGCGTTGAATTTTCTACCGGGACACCTAAAACGGGGCCCCAGTACTTC. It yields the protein CSVEFSTGTPKTGPQYF. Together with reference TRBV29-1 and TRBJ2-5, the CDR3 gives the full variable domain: SAVISQKPSRDICQRGTSLTIQCQVDSQVTMMFWYRQQPGQSLTLIATANQGSEATYESGFVIDKFPISRPNLTFSTLTVSNMSPEDSSIYLCSVEFSTGTPKTGPQYFGPGTRLLVL.